The 13 T cell receptor beta chains below were found in one sample sequenced in a study of CD8 T cells in ankylosing spondylitis (dated by TCRdb to about 2017). Libraries were built with 5' RACE. This sample was sequenced with an Illumina HiSeq 2500. The public reads were reprocessed in TCRdb via fastp at Q25 and MiXCR, keeping in-frame beta chains. Duplicate CDR3 protein sequences are folded into a single record with the most common DNA and genes. For this sample there are 200,000 or so distinct CDR3 sequences; approximately 12% appear just once. In total, the top ten clones hold 11% of the sample. Source material: blood, either unsorted or a sorted T cell fraction (not recorded which). These receptors were collected from a female donor with ankylosing spondylitis or in good health (not recorded which).

This clonotype was seen many times. The CDR3 spells CASSPDRPGEPQHF. The DNA for the CDR3 is TGCGCCAGCAGCCCGGACAGACCAGGTGAGCCCCAGCATTTT. The V call is TRBV5-1, the J call TRBJ1-5; D is perhaps TRBD1 (6 bases). The V gene lost 4 bases and the J gene lost 8 bases, with 16 bases spanning the gap. From germline, CDR1 is SGHRS and CDR2 YFSETQ. The CDR3 extends over 14 amino acids.

This clonotype was detected ten times or more. This chain links TRBV5-1 with TRBJ2-5; D possibly corresponds to TRBD1 (5 bases). Trimming left V 4 bases short and J 0 bases short, with 13 bases between. The CDR3 has 15 amino acids. Germline V gene sequence: CDR1 SGHRS, CDR2 YFSETQ. CDR3 sequence (DNA): TGCGCCAGCAGCCGGATAGGGGTTAACCAAGAGACCCAGTACTTC. Its protein product is CASSRIGVNQETQYF.

This clonotype showed up many times. CDR3 sequence: CASSYGEGNEQFF. The CDR3 region has the DNA TGTGCCAGCAGTTATGGGGAGGGCAATGAGCAGTTCTTC. The V and J genes are TRBV6-5 and TRBJ2-1, with 7 bases matching TRBD2. The CDR3 sequence is 13 residues long. Trimming at V came to 3 bases and at J to 6 bases, leaving 2 bases not matched to a gene. CDR1 is MNHEY, CDR2 SVGAGI, per germline.

This clonotype was observed at least ten times. The rearrangement uses TRBV10-3 and TRBJ2-1; a possible D gene is TRBD1 (6 bases). CDR1 is ENHRY and CDR2 is SYGVKD in the germline V gene. The CDR3 spans 15 residues. The V and J ends lost 4 bases and 0 bases respectively, with 10 bases between them. CDR3 sequence reads: CAISGQASSYNEQFF. CDR3 bases: TGTGCCATCAGTGGACAGGCAAGCTCCTACAATGAGCAGTTCTTC.

This clonotype occurred a few times. This chain connects TRBV4-1 to TRBJ1-1; no clear D gene. This CDR3 has 14 residues. CDR1 is MGHRA, CDR2 YSYEKL, per germline. Trimming removed 2 bases from V and 1 base from J, with 8 bases in between. CDR3: CASSQHLGNTEAFF. The CDR3, as DNA: TGCGCCAGCAGCCAACATCTCGGGAACACTGAAGCTTTCTTT.

This clonotype was counted ten times or more. The chain uses TRBV4-2 and TRBJ1-2; D is uncertain. The CDR3 totals 13 residues. The germline CDR1 and CDR2 sequences are LGHNA and YNFKEQ. V lost 3 bases and J lost 3, with 8 bases in between. CDR3 bases: TGTGCCAGCAGCCAGGGGAGCGACTATGGCTACACCTTC. This gives the protein CASSQGSDYGYTF.

For this clonotype: It is likely a read error, because the conserved phenylalanine at the end of the CDR3 is missing. The chain joins TRBV7-2 to TRBJ1-5; TRBD1 matches at 7 bases. The CDR3 runs 14 residues. Germline CDR1 is SGHTA and CDR2 is FQGNSA. V shed 5 bases and J 6 bases; nucleotides not matched to a gene: 7. Here the CDR3 DNA reads TGTGCCAGCAGCCTGACAGGGTCCAGTCAGCCCCAGCATTCT. Translation gives CASSLTGSSQPQHS.

The chain links TRBV12-3 or TRBV12-4 to TRBJ1-5; 11 nucleotides align to TRBD1. Trimming removed 3 bases from V and 7 bases from J; junction bases left unmatched: 5. The CDR3 runs to 15 residues. DNA for the CDR3: TGTGCCAGCAGTTTCAGGGGACAGGGGGTACAGCCCCAGCATTTT. The encoded protein is CASSFRGQGVQPQHF.

On this clonotype: This sequence may be a read error, since a much larger clone differs from it by one base. The CDR3 here is CASARTGDTEAFF. CDR3 in DNA: TGTGCCAGCGCCAGGACAGGGGACACTGAAGCTTTCTTT. The genes are TRBV7-9 and TRBJ1-1, with TRBD1 matching over 9 bases. The CDR3 has 13 residues. CDR1 SEHNR and CDR2 FQNEAQ come from the germline V gene (reference sequence). Trimming removed 8 bases from V and 3 bases from J; junction bases left unmatched: 4.

This clonotype was seen at least ten times. The V and J genes are TRBV7-9 and TRBJ2-7; possible D gene TRBD1, 6 bases. With 5 bases removed from V and 2 bases from J, the gap between germline ends came to 10 bases. CDR3 length: 13 amino acids. CDR1 SEHNR and CDR2 FQNEAQ come from the germline V gene (reference sequence). The CDR3 sequence: CASSQGLAYEQYF. The CDR3 coding sequence is TGTGCCAGCAGCCAGGGGCTCGCCTACGAGCAGTACTTC.

The gene calls are TRBV19 and TRBJ2-3; 11 bases align to TRBD2. V shed 11 bases and J 0 bases; nucleotides not matched to a gene: 4. This CDR3 spans 14 amino acids. CDR1 is LNHDA and CDR2 is SQIVND in the germline V gene (reference sequence). CDR3 coding DNA: TGTGCCGTCTCTAGCGGGAGGAGCACAGATACGCAGTATTTT. Translated, it gives CAVSSGRSTDTQYF.

The CDR3 DNA reads as TGTGCCAGCAGAATAGGCTCTGGAAACACCATATATTTT. It yields the protein CASRIGSGNTIYF. This chain uses TRBV12-3 or TRBV12-4 with TRBJ1-3; no definite D call. Trimming cost V 6 bases and J 0 bases, with 6 bases left between them. CDR3 size: 13 residues.

The chain combines TRBV7-2 with TRBJ2-1; no reliable D call. Trimming took 2 bases from V and 2 from J, leaving 10 bases between them. The CDR3 extends over 15 amino acids. The germline V gene encodes CDR1 SGHTA and CDR2 FQGNSA. The CDR3 loop reads CASSLLPRPYNEQFF. For the CDR3, the DNA is TGTGCCAGCAGCTTACTCCCGCGACCCTACAATGAGCAGTTCTTC.